The present T cell receptor beta chain was sequenced within a study of monozygotic twins with inflammatory bowel disease. A note on this clonotype: Its antigen is unknown.

Following a re-call of the 5' RACE reads, TCRdb has one entry per CDR3 protein and lacks DNA. The sample holds around 450,000 distinct CDR3 sequences. General observations from the study: Clonotypes shared with others were fewer in IBD patients than in healthy twins, especially with disease activity.

Sequencing used blood. The receptor comes from a human donor with ulcerative colitis or Crohn's disease, or a healthy co-twin of an affected twin (not recorded which).

CDR3 sequence: CSSSGGRGTEAFF. V gene TRBV20-1 combines with J gene TRBJ1-1; the TCRdb call, TRBD1, lacks DNA for checking. From germline, CDR1 is DFQATT and CDR2 SNEGSKA (reference sequence). The CDR3 covers 13 residues.